Listed below are T cell receptor beta chains from one sample, sequenced in a study of molecular identifiers for immune sequencing clone quantification. TCRdb independently ran MiXCR on the PCR reads; one entry per CDR3 protein. The sample has approximately 550,000 distinct CDR3 sequences; about a fifth are singletons. The material sequenced was naive CD8+ T cells from blood, with Jurkat cell RNA spiked in. These receptors were obtained from a human donor in good health. Some libraries in this study had Jurkat cell RNA spiked in. The CDR3 runs from the conserved cysteine through the conserved F or W. The D gene is left open where the match is weak. Size tells how often a clone was seen (once, few, many) or the class of an expanded clone, and some rows leave it out.

D | J | length | size | V | DNA | CDR3
TRBD2 | TRBJ2-3 | 16 | many | TRBV27 | TGTGCCAGCAGTTTAATTCTAGCGGTGAGCACAGATACGCAGTATTTT | CASSLILAVSTDTQYF
TRBD2 | TRBJ2-3 | 20 | - | TRBV27 | TGTGCCAGCAGTTTAATCCCCCCTTTATTGAGCGGGGGGGTCACAGATACGCAGTATTTT | CASSLIPPLLSGGVTDTQYF
- | TRBJ2-7 | 14 | - | TRBV19 | TGTGCCAGTAGGGAGGACCGGACCTCCTACGAGCAGTACTTC | CASREDRTSYEQYF
TRBD2 | TRBJ2-5 | 15 | many | TRBV7-2 | TGTGCCAGCAGCCTAGGACTAGCGGGACAAGAGACCCAGTACTTC | CASSLGLAGQETQYF
TRBD2 | TRBJ2-3 | 12 | many | TRBV3-1 | TGTGCCGCGGGGGGGCCCGCAGATACGCAGTATTTT | CAAGGPADTQYF
- | TRBJ2-3 | 13 | - | TRBV4-1 | TGCGCCAGCAGCCCTAACTCAGGGGATACGCAGTATTTT | CASSPNSGDTQYF
TRBD1 | TRBJ1-5 | 15 | many | TRBV27 | TGTGCCAGCAGTTCCTACAGGGGGCAGAATCAGCCCCAGCATTTT | CASSSYRGQNQPQHF
TRBD2 | TRBJ2-5 | 15 | few | TRBV7-8 | TGTGCCAGCAGCCACCGGGCCTTAGCGGGAGAGACCCAGTACTTC | CASSHRALAGETQYF
- | TRBJ2-6 | 17 | many | TRBV21-1 | TGTGCCAGCAGCACACCGGGACGGCCCTCTGGGGCCAACGTCCTGACTTTC | CASSTPGRPSGANVLTF
- | TRBJ1-1 | 14 | many | TRBV3-1 | TGTGCCAGCAGCCAAGCCAGGAGGAACACTGAAGCTTTCTTT | CASSQARRNTEAFF
- | TRBJ1-1 | 13 | - | TRBV7-2 | TGTGCCAGCACCCTATTAGGGGGGTATGGAGCTATCTTT | CASTLLGGYGAIF
- | TRBJ2-1 | 15 | many | TRBV11-2 | TGTGCCAGCAGCTTATTCGGGATAACCTACAATGAGCAGTTCTTC | CASSLFGITYNEQFF
- | TRBJ2-3 | 14 | many | TRBV11-2 | TGTGCCAGCAGCTTCCCTAGTCTCACAGATACGCAGTATTTT | CASSFPSLTDTQYF
- | TRBJ2-3 | 17 | many | TRBV4-1 | TGCGCCAGCAGCCAAGATATCACTAGCCCTAGCACAGATACGCAGTATTTT | CASSQDITSPSTDTQYF
- | TRBJ2-3 | 13 | - | TRBV9 | TGTGCCAGCAGCCACTTTCTCACAGATACGCAGTATTTT | CASSHFLTDTQYF
- | TRBJ2-1 | 15 | many | TRBV28 | TGTGCCAGCAGTACGATAGCGTCACCCGACAATGAGCAGTTCTTC | CASSTIASPDNEQFF
- | TRBJ2-2 | 15 | few | TRBV7-9 | TGTGCCAGCAGCAGATCGGACAGGAACACCGGGGAGCTGTTTTTT | CASSRSDRNTGELFF
- | TRBJ2-7 | 15 | - | TRBV12-3/TRBV12-4 | TGTGCCAGCAGTTCGTTGGAGACAGGATCGGACGAGCAGTACTTC | CASSSLETGSDEQYF
TRBD1 | TRBJ1-6 | 14 | - | TRBV13 | TGTGCCAGCAGCATTACAGGGGGCTGGTCACCCCTCCACTTT | CASSITGGWSPLHF
- | TRBJ1-1 | 14 | - | TRBV6-5 | TGTGCCAGCCGATATGGGGGCTGGGGTACTGAAGCTTTCTTT | CASRYGGWGTEAFF
- | TRBJ1-1 | 14 | - | TRBV19 | TGTGCCAGTATCCCAGGGGCCTCGAACACTGAAGCTTTCTTT | CASIPGASNTEAFF
- | TRBJ2-4 | 14 | - | TRBV12-3/TRBV12-4 | TGTGCCAGCAGCTCGGCGTTAGCCAAAAACATTCAGTACTTC | CASSSALAKNIQYF
- | TRBJ2-1 | 15 | few | TRBV9 | TGTGCCAGCAGCGGCCAGCGTGGATCCTACAATGAGCAGTTCTTC | CASSGQRGSYNEQFF
TRBD1 | TRBJ2-7 | 14 | few | TRBV23-1 | TGCGCCAGCAGTCATGAGACAGGGCTCTACGAGCAGTACTTC | CASSHETGLYEQYF
- | TRBJ2-2 | 14 | many | TRBV12-3/TRBV12-4 | TGTGCCAGCTGCGCCGGGAGAGAGGCCGGGGAGCTGTTTTTT | CASCAGREAGELFF
- | TRBJ1-2 | 17 | few | TRBV12-3/TRBV12-4 | TGTGCCAGCAGTCCCTGGGCCGCCCAGTCTACTAACTATGGCTACACCTTC | CASSPWAAQSTNYGYTF
- | TRBJ2-5 | 16 | - | TRBV5-4 | TGTGCCAGCAGCCCAGGACTCGCGGGGCGTAAAGAGACCCAGTACTTC | CASSPGLAGRKETQYF
- | TRBJ2-7 | 12 | many | TRBV25-1 | TGTGCCAGCGGTCCAGGGGCCTACGAGCAGTACTTC | CASGPGAYEQYF
- | TRBJ1-1 | 15 | few | TRBV4-1 | TGCGCCAGCAGCCAAAAAGATACAGGGAACACTGAAGCTTTCTTT | CASSQKDTGNTEAFF
- | TRBJ1-2 | 13 | many | TRBV6-5 | TGTGCCAGCAGTTATGGGGTTGGCTATGGCTACACCTTC | CASSYGVGYGYTF
- | TRBJ1-1 | 14 | many | TRBV6-5 | TGTGCCAGCAGTTACGAGCTGGGGAACACTGAAGCTTTCTTT | CASSYELGNTEAFF
- | TRBJ2-7 | 13 | - | TRBV7-6 | TGTGCCAGCGGGGGCTTGAGCTCCTACGAGCAGTACTTC | CASGGLSSYEQYF
- | TRBJ2-3 | 16 | few | TRBV4-3 | TGCGCCAGCAGCCAAGATCCCGCACCCCCACAAAATACGCAGTATTTT | CASSQDPAPPQNTQYF
- | TRBJ2-7 | 16 | few | TRBV4-2 | TGTGCCAGCAGCCAAAAACGGGGTGGGAGCTCCTACGAGCAGTACTTC | CASSQKRGGSSYEQYF
- | TRBJ1-4 | 16 | - | TRBV2 | TGTGCCAGCACCCCCGAGCGGGGGGCCGTCACGGGGGAACTGTTTTTT | CASTPERGAVTGELFF
- | TRBJ1-2 | 16 | - | TRBV3-1 | TGTGCCAGCAGCCCCATCTGGACCCGAACGGACTATGGCTACACCTTC | CASSPIWTRTDYGYTF
- | TRBJ2-1 | 12 | few | TRBV13 | TGTGCCAGCAGCCATCCGCCCAATGAGCAGTTCTTC | CASSHPPNEQFF
TRBD1 | TRBJ2-2 | 13 | - | TRBV12-3/TRBV12-4 | TGTGCCAGCAGAGACAGGGGCCTGGGGGAGCTGTTTTTT | CASRDRGLGELFF
TRBD1 | TRBJ2-7 | 15 | many | TRBV7-9 | TGTGCCAGCAGCGGGAGACAGGGTAGAACCTACGAGCAGTACTTC | CASSGRQGRTYEQYF
- | TRBJ1-5 | 14 | many | TRBV5-5 | TGTGCCAGCAGCTTGGATGACAGCTGGCAGCCCCAGCATTTT | CASSLDDSWQPQHF
- | TRBJ1-2 | 13 | few | TRBV7-9 | TGTGCCAGCAGCTTAGGGTTGGGCGGGGGCTACACCTTC | CASSLGLGGGYTF
- | TRBJ1-1 | 15 | - | TRBV5-4 | TGTGCCAGCAGCTTGTTTTCGGGCCAGAACACTGAAGCTTTCTTT | CASSLFSGQNTEAFF
- | TRBJ2-2 | 14 | many | TRBV7-9 | TGTGCCAGCAGCTTACTCAGGGCCCCGGGGGAGCTGTTTTTT | CASSLLRAPGELFF
- | TRBJ1-2 | 14 | - | TRBV2 | TGTGCCAGCATCGCGGTAGGGAGGAGCTATGGCTACACCTTC | CASIAVGRSYGYTF
TRBD2 | TRBJ2-3 | 15 | many | TRBV6-2/TRBV6-3 | TGTGCCAGCAGTTACGGGACTAGCGGGGCAGATACGCAGTATTTT | CASSYGTSGADTQYF
- | TRBJ2-1 | 13 | few | TRBV11-2 | TGTGCCAGCGGACTCTTTCGGGGCAATGAGCAGTTCTTC | CASGLFRGNEQFF
TRBD1 | TRBJ2-6 | 20 | many | TRBV7-8 | TGTGCCAGCAGCTTAGTAATACAGACAGGGGACTTCTCTGGGGCCAACGTCCTGACTTTC | CASSLVIQTGDFSGANVLTF